Listed below are T cell receptor beta chains from one sample, sequenced in a study of T cell repertoires in cytomegalovirus infection. TCRdb redid the calling of the reads with MiXCR, one entry per CDR3 protein. The sample lists some 680,000 distinct CDR3 sequences, 35% to 45% seen once, with around 2.8% in the top ten. Material: PBMCs. All receptors come from a human donor in good health (CMV status not recorded). Some clones in this sample may be carry-over from other donors' samples. The CDR3 runs from the conserved cysteine through the conserved F or W. A clone size is listed for some rows: how often the clone was seen (once, few, many), or a class if it is expanded.

few TRBJ2-7 TRBV7-6 CASSRGRDRQYF
- TRBJ2-5 TRBV20-1 CSARPGQQETQYF
- TRBJ1-1 TRBV20-1 CSAREPVEWTFF
few TRBJ2-1 TRBV6-2/TRBV6-3 CASLKSAYNEQFF
few TRBJ1-6 TRBV2 CASEPTGKNSPLHF
- TRBJ2-7 TRBV5-1 CASGRDWSYEQYF
- TRBJ2-2 TRBV6-1 CASNLAGGGTGELFF
- TRBJ2-6 TRBV20-1 CSARDPRLPSSGANVLTF
many TRBJ2-1 TRBV27 CASSPQQESSSYNEQFF
few TRBJ1-3 TRBV12-3/TRBV12-4 CASSLGQPDSGNTIYF
- TRBJ2-2 TRBV5-1 CASSLAVGLEYANTGELFF
many TRBJ2-1 TRBV7-2 CASSLEASSYNEQFF
- TRBJ2-1 TRBV11-1 CASSRRQISYNEQFF
- TRBJ1-1 TRBV19 CASSETGTPNTEAFF
- TRBJ2-2 TRBV28 CASAGAGSGIRELFF
- TRBJ2-1 TRBV10-3 CAISEGVVLYNEQFF
- TRBJ2-1 TRBV4-1 CASGPLRGNEQFF
- TRBJ2-6 TRBV5-6 CASSPLGLAGGSGANVLTF
- TRBJ2-3 TRBV27 CASSLLGGGFRDTQYF
- TRBJ2-7 TRBV20-1 CSADGTFSYEQYF